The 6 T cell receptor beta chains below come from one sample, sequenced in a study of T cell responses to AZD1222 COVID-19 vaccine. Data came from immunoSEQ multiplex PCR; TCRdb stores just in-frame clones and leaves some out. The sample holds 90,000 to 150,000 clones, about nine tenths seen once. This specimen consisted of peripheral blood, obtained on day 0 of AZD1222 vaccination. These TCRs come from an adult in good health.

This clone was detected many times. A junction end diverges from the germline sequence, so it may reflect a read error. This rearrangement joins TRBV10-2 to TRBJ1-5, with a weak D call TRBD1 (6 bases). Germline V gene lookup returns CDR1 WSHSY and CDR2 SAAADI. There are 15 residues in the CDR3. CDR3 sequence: CASSSTGGSDQPQHF. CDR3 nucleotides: TGCGCCAGCAGTTCGACAGGAGGTAGCGATCAGCCCCAGCATTTT.

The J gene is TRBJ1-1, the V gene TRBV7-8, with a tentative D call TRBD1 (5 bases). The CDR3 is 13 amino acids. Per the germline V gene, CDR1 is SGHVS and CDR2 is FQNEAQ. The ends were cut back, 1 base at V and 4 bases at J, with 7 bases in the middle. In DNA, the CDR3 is TGTGCCAGCAGCTTAGTGGGGGTCACTGAAGCTTTCTTT. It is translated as CASSLVGVTEAFF.

CDR3: CASSVYSGASSYNEQFF. The CDR3 nucleotides read TGTGCCAGCAGCGTGTACAGCGGAGCTTCCTCCTACAATGAGCAGTTCTTC. The chain is built from TRBV9 and TRBJ2-1; D is possibly TRBD2 (5 bases). V gave up 2 bases and J gave up 0 bases, with 15 bases separating them. Germline lookup yields CDR1 SGDLS and CDR2 YYNGEE. This CDR3 is built from 17 residues.

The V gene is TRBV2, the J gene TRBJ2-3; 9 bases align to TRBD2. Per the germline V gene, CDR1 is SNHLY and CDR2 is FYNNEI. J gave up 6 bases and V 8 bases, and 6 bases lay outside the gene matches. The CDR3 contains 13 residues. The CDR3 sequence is CASLGLAGDTQYF. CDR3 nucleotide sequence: TGTGCCAGCCTGGGACTAGCAGGGGATACGCAGTATTTT.

CDR3 amino acids: CASSSQAYEQYF. The DNA for the CDR3 is TGTGCCAGCAGCTCTCAGGCCTACGAGCAGTACTTC. The genes are TRBV11-1 and TRBJ2-7; D gene uncertain. The germline CDR1 and CDR2 sequences are SGHAT and FQDESV (reference sequence). The ends were cut back, 4 bases at V and 2 bases at J, with 6 bases in the middle. This CDR3 is built from 12 residues. Using reference TRBV11-1 and TRBJ2-7 for the parts outside the CDR3, the full variable domain is EAEVAQSPRYKITEKSQAVAFWCDPISGHATLYWYRQILGQGPELLVQFQDESVVDDSQLPKDRFSAERLKGVDSTLKIQPAELGDSAMYLCASSSQAYEQYFGPGTRLTVT.

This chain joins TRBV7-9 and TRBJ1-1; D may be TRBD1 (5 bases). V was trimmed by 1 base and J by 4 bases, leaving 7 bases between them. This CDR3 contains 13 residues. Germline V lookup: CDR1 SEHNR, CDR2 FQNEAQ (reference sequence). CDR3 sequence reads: CASSLDGGTEAFF. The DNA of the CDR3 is TGTGCCAGCAGCTTAGATGGGGGCACTGAAGCTTTCTTT.